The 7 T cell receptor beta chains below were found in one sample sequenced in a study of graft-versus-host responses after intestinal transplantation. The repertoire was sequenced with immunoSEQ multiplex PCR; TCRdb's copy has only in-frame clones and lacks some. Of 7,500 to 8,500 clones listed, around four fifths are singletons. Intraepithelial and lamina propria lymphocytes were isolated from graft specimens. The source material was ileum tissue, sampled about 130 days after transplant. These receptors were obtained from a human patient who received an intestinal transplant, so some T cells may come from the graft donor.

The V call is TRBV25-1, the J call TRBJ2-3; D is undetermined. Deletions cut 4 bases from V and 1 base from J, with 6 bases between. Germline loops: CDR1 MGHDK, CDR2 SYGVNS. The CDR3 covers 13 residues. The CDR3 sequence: CASSGDGTDTQYF. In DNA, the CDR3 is TGTGCCAGCAGTGGTGACGGCACAGATACGCAGTATTTT.

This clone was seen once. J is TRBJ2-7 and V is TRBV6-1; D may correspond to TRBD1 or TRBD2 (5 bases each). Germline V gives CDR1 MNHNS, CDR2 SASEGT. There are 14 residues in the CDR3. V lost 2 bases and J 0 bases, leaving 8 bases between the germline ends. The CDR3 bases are TGTGCCAGCAGTGAAACGAGGGGCTCCTACGAGCAGTACTTC. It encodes CASSETRGSYEQYF.

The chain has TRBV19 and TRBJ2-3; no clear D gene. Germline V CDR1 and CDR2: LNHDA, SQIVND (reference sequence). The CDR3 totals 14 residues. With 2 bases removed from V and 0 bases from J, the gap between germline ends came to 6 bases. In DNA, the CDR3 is TGTGCCAGTAGTATAACGGTTAGCACAGATACGCAGTATTTT. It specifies CASSITVSTDTQYF.

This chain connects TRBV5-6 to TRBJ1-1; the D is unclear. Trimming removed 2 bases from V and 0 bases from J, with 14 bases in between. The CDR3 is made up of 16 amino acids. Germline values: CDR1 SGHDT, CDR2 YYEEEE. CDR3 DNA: TGTGCCAGCAGCTTACCCCGGTCGGGCTTGAACACTGAAGCTTTCTTT. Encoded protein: CASSLPRSGLNTEAFF.

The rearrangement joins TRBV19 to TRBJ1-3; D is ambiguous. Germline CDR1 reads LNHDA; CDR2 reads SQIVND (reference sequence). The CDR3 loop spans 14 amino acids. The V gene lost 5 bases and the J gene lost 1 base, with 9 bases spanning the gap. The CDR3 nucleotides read TGTGCCAGTAGTCCGGTGTCATCTGGAAACACCATATATTTT. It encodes CASSPVSSGNTIYF.

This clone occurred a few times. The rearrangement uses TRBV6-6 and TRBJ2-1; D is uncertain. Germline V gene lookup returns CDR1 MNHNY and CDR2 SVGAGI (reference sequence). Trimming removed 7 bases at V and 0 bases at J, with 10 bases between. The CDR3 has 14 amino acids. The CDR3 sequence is CASTGPDSYNEQFF. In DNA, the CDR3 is TGTGCCAGCACCGGACCCGACTCCTACAATGAGCAGTTCTTC.

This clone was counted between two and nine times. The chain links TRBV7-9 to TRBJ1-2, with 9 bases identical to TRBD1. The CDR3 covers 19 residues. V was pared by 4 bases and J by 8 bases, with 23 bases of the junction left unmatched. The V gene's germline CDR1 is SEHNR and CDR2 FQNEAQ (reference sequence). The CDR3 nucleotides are TGTGCCAGCAGCTCCGGCGCTTCTGGGACAGGGTTTTTGAATCTCGGCTACACCTTC. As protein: CASSSGASGTGFLNLGYTF.